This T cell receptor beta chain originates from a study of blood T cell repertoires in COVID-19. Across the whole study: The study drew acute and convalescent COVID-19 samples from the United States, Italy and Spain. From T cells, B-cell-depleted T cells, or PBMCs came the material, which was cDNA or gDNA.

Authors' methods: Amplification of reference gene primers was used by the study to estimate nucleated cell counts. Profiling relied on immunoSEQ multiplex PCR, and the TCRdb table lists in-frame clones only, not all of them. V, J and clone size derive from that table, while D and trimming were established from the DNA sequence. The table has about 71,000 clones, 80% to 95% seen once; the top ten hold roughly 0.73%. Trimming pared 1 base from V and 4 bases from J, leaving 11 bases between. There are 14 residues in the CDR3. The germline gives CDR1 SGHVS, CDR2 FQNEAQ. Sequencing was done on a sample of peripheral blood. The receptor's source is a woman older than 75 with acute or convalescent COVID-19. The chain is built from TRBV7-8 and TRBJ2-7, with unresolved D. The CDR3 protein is CASSLGPGPYEQYF. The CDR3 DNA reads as TGTGCCAGCAGCTTAGGTCCGGGTCCATACGAGCAGTACTTC.